This T cell receptor beta chain was recorded in a study of blood T cell repertoires in COVID-19. Study-wide context: PBMCs, B-cell-depleted T cells, or T cells were the source of the cDNA or gDNA that made up the material.

The method was immunoSEQ multiplex PCR; TCRdb's version includes in-frame clones alone and lacks a portion of them. This sample has 150,000 or so clones; roughly 79% occur once, and the top ten carry roughly 8.4%. J lost 4 bases, V lost 0 bases, and 9 bases had no gene match. This CDR3 region has 16 residues. CDR1 SGHRS and CDR2 YFSETQ come from the germline V gene. This sequence was found in a human donor with acute or convalescent COVID-19. The donor label of this sample is uncertain. Sequenced material: peripheral blood. The chain recombines TRBV5-1 with TRBJ1-1; 7 bases match TRBD1. DNA of the CDR3: TGCGCCAGCAGCTTGGGACAGGGTATGAAAAGCACTGAAGCTTTCTTT. Its protein product is CASSLGQGMKSTEAFF.